This entry lists 5 T cell receptor beta chains sequenced from one sample in a study of identical twins. TCRdb re-called the 5' RACE reads with MiXCR, one entry per CDR3 protein. Of 500,000 to 650,000 distinct CDR3 sequences in the sample, 7% to 7.5% were seen once. The same specimen was also included in a second study, on yellow fever vaccine responses in identical twins.

The material sequenced was PBMCs. These receptors were taken from a woman aged 18-30 years in good health.

This clonotype was observed a few times. The chain recombines TRBV24-1 with TRBJ1-5, with 9 positions matching TRBD1. The CDR3 spans 18 residues. Germline loops: CDR1 KGHDR, CDR2 SFDVKD. V gave up 3 bases and J gave up 4 bases; unmatched junction bases: 12. In DNA form, the CDR3 reads TGTGCCACCAGTGATGGGGGGACAGGGTGGAGGAGGAATCAGCCCCAGCATTTT. This codes for CATSDGGTGWRRNQPQHF.

In this sample, this clonotype turned up many times. The genes are TRBV5-1 and TRBJ2-3, with TRBD1 matching 12 bases. CDR1 and CDR2 from the germline V gene are SGHRS and YFSETQ. The CDR3 is made up of 15 amino acids. V shed 4 bases, J shed 6 bases, and the junction held 6 bases outside the gene matches. The CDR3 reads CASSPGTGGVDTQYF. For the CDR3, the DNA is TGCGCCAGCAGCCCCGGGACAGGGGGCGTGGATACGCAGTATTTT.

This clonotype was counted only a few times. The chain is built from TRBV20-1 and TRBJ2-7; 8 nucleotides agree with TRBD1. After removal of 6 bases from V and 2 bases from J, the junction contained 6 bases not matched to a gene. Germline V CDR1 and CDR2: DFQATT, SNEGSKA (reference sequence). The CDR3 has 13 residues. This CDR3 reads CSAPGQDTYEQYV. The CDR3, as DNA: TGCAGTGCCCCGGGACAGGACACCTACGAGCAGTACGTC.

This clonotype was seen a few times. The V gene is TRBV6-5, the J gene TRBJ2-7; the match to TRBD2 covers 10 bases. V was pared by 2 bases and J by 3 bases, with 10 bases of the junction left unmatched. The germline gives CDR1 MNHEY, CDR2 SVGAGI. The length of the CDR3 is 17 residues. DNA for the CDR3: TGTGCCAGCAGTTACACGGTAGCGGGAGGATCTATCTACGAGCAGTACTTC. Protein product: CASSYTVAGGSIYEQYF.

The V call is TRBV19, the J call TRBJ2-5; D remains unclear. The CDR3 contains 13 residues. V was pared by 6 bases and J by 3 bases, with 11 bases between. The germline V gene has CDR1 LNHDA and CDR2 SQIVND (reference sequence). The CDR3 protein is CASRRTDKETQYF. CDR3 bases: TGTGCCAGTAGACGCACGGATAAAGAGACCCAGTACTTC. Together with reference TRBV19 and TRBJ2-5, the CDR3 gives the full variable domain: DGGITQSPKYLFRKEGQNVTLSCEQNLNHDAMYWYRQDPGQGLRLIYYSQIVNDFQKGDIAEGYSVSREKKESFPLTVTSAQKNPTAFYLCASRRTDKETQYFGPGTRLLVL.